One and the same sample provided the 19 T cell receptor beta chains below, sequenced in a study of glioma-infiltrating T cells after dendritic cell vaccination. Indicated time point: after dendritic cell vaccination, including at tumor progression/relapse. Sequencing used immunoSEQ multiplex PCR; TCRdb keeps in-frame clones, though not all of them. Of roughly 85,000 clones listed, 85% are singletons. Sequenced here: blood, sampled after dendritic cell vaccination. Receptors were obtained from a human donor with glioblastoma.

The rearrangement joins TRBV7-2 to TRBJ2-7; 7 nucleotides align to TRBD2. With 4 bases clipped from V and 2 bases from J, the junction kept 14 bases outside the gene matches. Germline V gene lookup returns CDR1 SGHTA and CDR2 FQGNSA. CDR3 length: 17 amino acids. CDR3 sequence reads: CASSYRTSRTTPYEQYF. The CDR3 DNA sequence: TGTGCCAGCAGCTACCGGACTAGTCGGACCACGCCCTACGAGCAGTACTTC.

The V and J genes are TRBV5-4 and TRBJ2-7, with 13 bases identical to TRBD2. From germline, CDR1 is SGHNT and CDR2 YYREEE (reference sequence). Trimming cost V 4 bases and J 2 bases; bases outside gene matches: 3. This CDR3 spans 15 amino acids. The CDR3 DNA reads TGTGCCAGCAGCCCCGGACTAGCGGGGGCCTACGAGCAGTACTTC. This gives the protein CASSPGLAGAYEQYF.

This clone was counted between two and nine times. The chain links TRBV30 to TRBJ2-2; 11 bases are shared with TRBD1. The CDR3 has 16 residues. V shed 3 bases, J shed 7 bases, and the junction held 10 bases outside the gene matches. Germline CDR1 is GTSNPN and CDR2 is SVGIG (reference sequence). Written as DNA, the CDR3 is TGTGCCTGGAGAGGGGTCGGACAGGGGGCTGGCGGGGAGCTGTTTTTT. Protein: CAWRGVGQGAGGELFF.

This clone was observed a single time. This chain joins TRBV7-8 and TRBJ1-2; 7 bases are shared with TRBD1. The CDR3 consists of 15 residues. After removal of 4 bases from V and 2 bases from J, the junction contained 7 bases not matched to a gene. Germline-derived CDR1 and CDR2 are SGHVS and FQNEAQ. The chain's CDR3 is CASSSQSTGNYGYTF. The DNA for the CDR3 is TGTGCCAGCAGCTCACAGTCGACAGGGAACTATGGCTACACCTTC.

The V gene is TRBV29-1, the J gene TRBJ2-5, with 11 bases identical to TRBD2. Germline loops: CDR1 SQVTM, CDR2 ANQGSEA. With V trimmed by 6 bases and J by 5 bases, 2 bases remained unmatched. The CDR3 length is 12 residues. CDR3 protein: CSVLAGAETQYF. CDR3 coding DNA: TGCAGCGTACTAGCGGGAGCTGAGACCCAGTACTTC.

The rearrangement joins TRBV21-1 to TRBJ1-2. TRBV21-1 is tagged as a pseudogene. CDR3 length: 17 residues. CDR3 coding DNA: TGTGCCAGGGCAGCTACTCTCTCAGAACAGAAAGGAGGTGGCTACACCTTC. Translated: CARAATLSEQKGGGYTF.

The genes are TRBV7-3 and TRBJ1-2; the D gene is possibly TRBD1 (5 bases). This CDR3 is 15 amino acids long. The V end was cut by 5 bases, the J end by 6 bases, with 19 bases between. Germline CDR1 is SGHTA and CDR2 is FQGTGA. The CDR3 bases are TGTGCCAGCAGCCACCCGATGGGGGGTACGAATGGCTACACCTTC. Its translation is CASSHPMGGTNGYTF.

The CDR3 sequence: CASSSGTGVGSQPQHF. In nucleotides, the CDR3 is TGTGCCAGCAGTTCCGGGACAGGAGTTGGCAGCCAGCCCCAGCATTTT. The chain uses TRBV27 and TRBJ1-5; 8 bases line up with TRBD1. Germline V gene data show CDR1 as MNHEY and CDR2 as SMNVEV (reference sequence). V shed 4 bases and J 7 bases; nucleotides not matched to a gene: 12. This CDR3 spans 16 amino acids.

The genes are TRBV7-8 and TRBJ2-1; TRBD2 is a possible D gene (5 bases). V dropped 3 bases and J dropped 1 base, with 13 bases sitting between them. The CDR3 loop spans 16 amino acids. Germline assignment: CDR1 SGHVS and CDR2 FQNEAQ. Here the CDR3 DNA reads TGTGCCAGCAGCTTGGACCAGCGGTCTTCCTACAATGAGCAGTTCTTC. Protein sequence: CASSLDQRSSYNEQFF.

The V and J genes are TRBV14 and TRBJ2-1; D gene ambiguous. The germline V gene encodes CDR1 SGHDN and CDR2 FVKESK. The CDR3 sequence is 15 residues long. V was clipped by 1 base and J by 0 bases, with 7 bases between them. CDR3 in DNA: TGTGCCAGCAGCCAAGGGAGTCACTCCTACAATGAGCAGTTCTTC. This translates into CASSQGSHSYNEQFF.

V and J are TRBV7-2 and TRBJ1-3; 7 bases are shared with TRBD1. V lost 3 bases and J lost 2; bases outside the gene matches: 1. CDR3 length: 14 amino acids. In germline, CDR1 is SGHTA, CDR2 FQGNSA. CDR3 DNA sequence: TGTGCCAGCAGCTTCGGGACAGCTGGAAACACCATATATTTT. Translated, it gives CASSFGTAGNTIYF.

The chain has TRBV19 and TRBJ2-1; 8 bases agree with TRBD1. This CDR3 comprises 16 residues. V gave up 3 bases and J gave up 0 bases; unmatched junction bases: 4. The germline V gene encodes CDR1 LNHDA and CDR2 SQIVND (reference sequence). CDR3 DNA sequence: TGTGCCAGTAGTATGGACAGGGTCTACTCCTACAATGAGCAGTTCTTC. It encodes CASSMDRVYSYNEQFF.

The table lists this clone with a few counts. The rearrangement links TRBV5-1 to TRBJ2-1; 10 bases fit TRBD2. The CDR3 has 16 residues. J gave up 3 bases and V 0 bases, and 3 bases lay outside the gene matches. From germline, CDR1 is SGHRS and CDR2 YFSETQ. DNA of the CDR3: TGCGCCAGCAGCTTGGCTAGCGGGGGCCACTACAATGAGCAGTTCTTC. Amino acid sequence: CASSLASGGHYNEQFF.

The gene calls are TRBV5-6 and TRBJ2-7; 8 nucleotides align to TRBD1. This CDR3 has 15 amino acids. Germline V lookup: CDR1 SGHDT, CDR2 YYEEEE. The junction had 4 bases not matched to a gene; V was cut back by 0 bases and J by 2 bases. The DNA of the CDR3 is TGTGCCAGCAGCTTGGGTACAGGGGGAACCTACGAGCAGTACTTC. The encoded protein is CASSLGTGGTYEQYF.

The V and J genes are TRBV11-1 and TRBJ2-4; maybe TRBD1 (5 bases). The V gene lost 5 bases and the J gene lost 3 bases, with 8 bases spanning the gap. This CDR3 spans 13 amino acids. Germline V gene sequence: CDR1 SGHAT, CDR2 FQDESV (reference sequence). DNA of the CDR3: TGTGCCAGCAGCCCCAGGGACAAAAACATTCAGTACTTC. The encoded protein is CASSPRDKNIQYF.

The V call is TRBV19, the J call TRBJ2-1, with 10 bases matching TRBD2. Unmatched junction bases numbered 5, after V lost 5 bases and J lost 4 bases. Germline lookup yields CDR1 LNHDA and CDR2 SQIVND (reference sequence). The CDR3 runs to 15 residues. CDR3 loop: CASSQAGGRYNEQFF. The CDR3 DNA sequence: TGTGCCAGTAGTCAAGCGGGAGGGCGTTACAATGAGCAGTTCTTC.

The chain carries TRBV27 and TRBJ2-7; 10 bases map to TRBD1. The germline V gene has CDR1 MNHEY and CDR2 SMNVEV (reference sequence). The J segment lost 3 bases and the V segment lost 5 bases, leaving 10 bases of the junction unmatched. The length of the CDR3 is 16 residues. The CDR3 sequence: CASSIRQGAFNYEQYF. As DNA, the CDR3 is TGTGCCAGCAGTATACGACAGGGGGCTTTTAACTACGAGCAGTACTTC.

The chain employs TRBV5-1 and TRBJ2-1, with TRBD1 matching 10 bases. V was clipped by 0 bases and J by 5 bases; unmatched bases: 2. CDR1 SGHRS and CDR2 YFSETQ come from the germline V gene. The CDR3 length is 15 residues. The CDR3 spells CASSLGQGANNEQFF. CDR3 coding DNA: TGCGCCAGCAGCTTGGGACAGGGGGCCAACAATGAGCAGTTCTTC.

The chain links TRBV13 to TRBJ2-3; a weak D match, TRBD2 (5 bases). The germline gives CDR1 PRHDT, CDR2 FYEKMQ (reference sequence). The CDR3 extends over 13 amino acids. V lost 3 bases to trimming and J lost 4 bases, with 8 bases between them. In DNA form, the CDR3 reads TGTGCCAGCAGCTTCCCGGGATCAGATACGCAGTATTTT. Translation: CASSFPGSDTQYF.